A single T cell receptor beta chain is shown here with its context. The target antigen is unknown. This entry comes from a study of T cells after yellow fever vaccination. TCRdb fed the 5' RACE reads into MiXCR, producing one record per CDR3 protein. This table has approximately 580,000 distinct CDR3 sequences, less than 20% appearing once. The CDR3 consists of 15 residues. Trimming shortened V by 2 bases and J by 5 bases, and 15 bases separated the two germline ends. Germline V lookup: CDR1 PRHDT, CDR2 FYEKMQ (reference sequence). Study-level results: The bulk population could contribute abundant contaminating clonotypes to FACS-sorted repertoires.

The receptor's source is a man aged 18 to 30 who received the YFV17D yellow fever vaccine. The chain uses TRBV13 and TRBJ1-1; no definite D call. This material consisted of PBMCs, taken 4 to 6 days after the first yellow fever vaccination. CDR3 bases: TGTGCCAGCAGCTTACTGAAGGTTATGGAGACTGAAGCTTTCTTT. Translation gives CASSLLKVMETEAFF.